This T cell receptor beta chain is from a study of Tregs in tolerant kidney transplant recipients (dated by TCRdb to between 2017 and 2020). For context, the study as a whole: The transplants used related donors along with nonmyeloablative bone marrow transplantation, and in the human trials mixed chimerism was transient. The study applied TCRbeta sequencing to find donor-specific regulatory T cells before combined kidney and bone marrow transplantation and then followed those same cells after transplant.

For TCRbeta CDR3 sequencing, genomic DNA was extracted from sorted cells using the QIAGEN DNeasy Blood and Tissue Kit. High-throughput TCRbeta CDR3 sequencing, including PCR amplification with bias correction and internal controls, was performed commercially through immunoSEQ. Processing in the source paper ran as follows. Unique productive TCRbeta sequences were defined by CDR3 nucleotide sequence when primers matched and otherwise by CDR3 amino acid sequence together with Vbeta and Jbeta genes. As a correction for sorting error, sequences shared between sorted populations at a frequency ratio of 2:1 or less were discarded, and the remaining shared sequences were assigned to the higher population. A sequence was defined as donor-reactive if the sequence was expanded at least 5-fold in CFSE-low cells compared with unstimulated cells and had a frequency of at least 0.01% in CFSE-low cells. Jensen-Shannon divergence calculated on the top 100 TCRbeta sequences ranked by frequency was used to measure repertoire divergence. For samples with multiple sequencing runs, sorting error was corrected separately for each run before the runs were pooled. TCRdb holds this immuneACCESS table with in-frame rearrangements only. Some clones are missing; in checked studies, unresolved V genes explain under half, and the rest has no known cause. The V and J calls and clone size come from that table; D and trimming were worked out from the DNA. The sample table contains about 72,000 clones; only one count was recorded for 92% of them. The leading ten clones occupy 11% of the sample.

Remarks on this clone: Its antigen is not yet known. No much larger clonotype is one base removed from it; base qualities were not supplied.

Per the publication, the time point label means: blood sample drawn before combined kidney and bone marrow transplant. Thawed PBMCs were FACS-sorted into unstimulated Tregs (CD4+CD25+CD127-), CD4+ non-Tregs (CD4+CD25-), CD4 cells and CD8 cells. 4 combined kidney and bone marrow transplant recipients from the ITN036ST trial were included as patients, and samples were available only from these trial subjects. Healthy control blood was processed to PBMCs with a Ficoll density gradient and then cryopreserved, whereas patient PBMCs were collected both before and after transplant. What the work shows at the level of the full study, not this receptor alone: Although technical replication error seemed to be minimal, the question of biological reproducibility was not addressed directly. For some patients the PCR primers changed over time, which made it impossible to compare the samples from those patients at the nucleotide level. Expanding Tregs with activated donor B cells appeared to identify the most biologically relevant and donor-specific TCRbeta repertoire. In tolerant patients, donor-specific Tregs expanded more than Tregs overall, which suggests antigen-driven rather than nonspecific expansion. The study was limited by small patient numbers, and the findings need validation in larger populations and under other immunosuppression protocols.

V trim: 5 bases; J trim: 5 bases; unmatched bases: 11. CDR3 length: 15 amino acids, cysteine to phenylalanine. Only the CDR3 region is kept as DNA, spanning 45 bases read in frame from base 1. Reading the germline V gene (reference sequence) gives CDR1 GTSNPN and CDR2 SVGIG. This chain is built from TRBV30 and TRBJ2-3; 9 bases in the middle match TRBD1. This TCR derives from a human donor who received a combined kidney and bone marrow transplant. This specimen consisted of CD8+ T cells from blood, obtained before the transplant. The nucleotides are TGTGCCTGGTCACGGTGGGACAGGGAAATAGATACGCAGTATTTT. Translated, this gives CAWSRWDREIDTQYF. The CDR3, completed at both ends by the reference TRBV30 and TRBJ2-3 genes, gives the full variable domain SQTIHQWPATLVQPVGSPLSLECTVEGTSNPNLYWYRQAAGRGLQLLFYSVGIGQISSEVPQNLSASRPQDRQFILSSKKLLLSDSGFYLCAWSRWDREIDTQYFGPGTRLTVL.